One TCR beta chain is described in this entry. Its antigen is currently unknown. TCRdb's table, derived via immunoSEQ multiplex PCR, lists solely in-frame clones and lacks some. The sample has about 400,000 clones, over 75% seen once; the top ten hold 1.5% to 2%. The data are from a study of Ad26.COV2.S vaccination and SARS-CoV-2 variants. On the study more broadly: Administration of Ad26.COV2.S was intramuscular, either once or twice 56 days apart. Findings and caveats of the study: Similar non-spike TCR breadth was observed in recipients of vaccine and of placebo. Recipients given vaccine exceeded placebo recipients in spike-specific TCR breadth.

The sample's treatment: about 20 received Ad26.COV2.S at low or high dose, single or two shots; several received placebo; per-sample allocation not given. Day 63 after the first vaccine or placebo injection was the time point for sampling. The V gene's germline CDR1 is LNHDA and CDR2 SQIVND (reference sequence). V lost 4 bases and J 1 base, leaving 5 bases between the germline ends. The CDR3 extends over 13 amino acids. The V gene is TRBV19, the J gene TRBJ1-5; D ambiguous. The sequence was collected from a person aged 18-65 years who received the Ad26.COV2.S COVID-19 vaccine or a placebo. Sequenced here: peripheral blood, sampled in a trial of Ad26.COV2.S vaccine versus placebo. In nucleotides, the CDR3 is TGTGCCAGTAGTACTTGGAGCAATCAGCCCCAGCATTTT. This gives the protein CASSTWSNQPQHF.